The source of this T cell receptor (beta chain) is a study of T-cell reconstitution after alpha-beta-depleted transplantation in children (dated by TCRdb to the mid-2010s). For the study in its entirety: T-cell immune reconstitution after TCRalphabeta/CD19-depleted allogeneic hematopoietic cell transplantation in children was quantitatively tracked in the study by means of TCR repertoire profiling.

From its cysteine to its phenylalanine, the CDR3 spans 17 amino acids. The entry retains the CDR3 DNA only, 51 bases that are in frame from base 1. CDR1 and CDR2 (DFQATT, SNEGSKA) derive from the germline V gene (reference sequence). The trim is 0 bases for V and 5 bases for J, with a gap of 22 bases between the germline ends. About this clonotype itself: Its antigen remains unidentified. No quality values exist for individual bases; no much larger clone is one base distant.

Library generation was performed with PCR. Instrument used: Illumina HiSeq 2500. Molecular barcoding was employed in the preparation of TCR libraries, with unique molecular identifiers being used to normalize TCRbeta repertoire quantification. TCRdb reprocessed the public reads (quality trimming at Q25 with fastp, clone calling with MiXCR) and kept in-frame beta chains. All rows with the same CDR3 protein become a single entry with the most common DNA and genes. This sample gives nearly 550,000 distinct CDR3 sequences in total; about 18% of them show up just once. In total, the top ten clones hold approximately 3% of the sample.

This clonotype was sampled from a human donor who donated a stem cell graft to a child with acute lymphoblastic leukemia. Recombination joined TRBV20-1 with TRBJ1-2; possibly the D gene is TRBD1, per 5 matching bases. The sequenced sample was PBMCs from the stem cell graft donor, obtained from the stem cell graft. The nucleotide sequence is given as TGCAGTGCTAGAGATCAGCTGGCGGCCAGGGCGGAATATGGCTACACCTTC. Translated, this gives CSARDQLAARAEYGYTF.